The entry below describes one TCR beta chain. It lacks a known antigen. No much larger clone is present one base from it, and per-base qualities are unavailable. The library was made by the immunoSEQ multiplex PCR assay. The hsTCRB Kit was used according to the manufacturer's protocol to amplify rearranged TCR beta chain sequences. Sequencing of TCRB libraries was carried out on an Illumina MiSeq. In the source study's methods: The kit vendor's proprietary platform handled demultiplexing, trimming and gene mapping. TCRdb mirrors the immuneACCESS table, restricted to in-frame sequences. Some clones are absent from its copies; in checked studies, under half trace to an unresolved V gene, and the reason for the others is unknown. The V and J calls and clone size were taken over from that table, and D and trimming were inferred from the DNA. Here the sample has over 45,000 clones; about 80% occur a single time. Of the sample, about 7% falls within the top ten clones.

The data belong to a study of a mutant IDH1 vaccine in newly diagnosed glioma (dated by TCRdb to the early 2020s). About the full investigation: Across visits V03 through V10, patients got a total of eight vaccinations, given in weeks 1, 3, 5, 7, 11, 15, 19 and 23. In the chemotherapy-containing groups, vaccination started alongside temozolomide cycles, whereas in patients who had radiotherapy alone it started 4-6 weeks after radiotherapy. Of the roughly 30 treated patients, roughly 60% were male and around 40% were female, and the mean age was approximately 40 years. Prior to enrollment, patients had been given standard therapy consisting of radiotherapy alone, temozolomide alone, or radiochemotherapy with temozolomide, with the combination given to most patients. Peripheral blood was collected at six visits: V03 (baseline), V05, V07, V10, V12 and V13. Longitudinal TCRB deep sequencing was performed for approximately 24 treated patients wherever samples were available for exploratory analyses.

What the time point label conveys for this sample: week 5, during vaccination. A 20-mer mutant IDH1 peptide at 300 micrograms in Montanide made up each vaccine dose, which was injected subcutaneously together with topical imiquimod. Donors had newly diagnosed WHO grade 3 or 4 IDH1-mutant astrocytomas with loss of nuclear ATRX. The samples were drawn from NOA16, a multicentre, single-arm, open-label phase I trial in Germany that tested a mutant IDH1 peptide vaccine in humans for the first time. Genomic DNA for TCRB sequencing was extracted from EDTA blood using the DNeasy Blood and Tissue Kit. Trimming removed 3 bases from V and 2 bases from J, leaving 16 bases between the germline ends. CDR3 length: 15 amino acids, cysteine to phenylalanine. This entry keeps only the CDR3 DNA: 45 bases, framed from base 1. The germline V gene sets CDR1 to SQVTM and CDR2 to ANQGSEA. General conclusions and limits of the study: Selection of PBMC samples for TCRB deep sequencing was based on availability. Immune responses induced by the vaccine were seen in approximately 93% of patients across multiple MHC alleles. It was noted by the authors that analyses of patient blood samples could not be reproduced owing to sample limitations. Pseudoprogression seemed to be unrelated to changes in the top peripheral T cell clonotypes found by TCRB sequencing.

This specimen consisted of PBMCs, obtained from a glioma patient whose treatment included an IDH1 peptide vaccine. This chain joins TRBV29-1 to TRBJ1-1; no D gene call is confident. The receptor's source is a woman aged 50 to 60 with glioma. The CDR3: CSVDSLAGDNTEAFF. The sequenced DNA: TGCAGCGTTGATTCACTTGCCGGGGATAACACTGAAGCTTTCTTT.